Included here is one T cell receptor (beta chain) sequence, with context. Its antigen is not known. The junction had 6 bases not matched to a gene; V was cut back by 6 bases and J by 1 base. This CDR3 spans 14 amino acids. CDR1 is LNHDA, CDR2 SQIVND, per germline (reference sequence). These data come from a study of OX40 agonist ivuxolimab in advanced cancers. Turning to the study itself: The study treated patients with ivuxolimab, an agonistic anti-OX40 (CD134) antibody. Patients enrolled in dose escalation were diagnosed with hepatocellular carcinoma, melanoma, renal cell or head and neck cancer.

General study findings and limits: CD4+ and CD8+ T cells in blood underwent clonal expansion by week 6 at 0.1 to 3.0 mg/kg.

Sequencing was performed with immunoSEQ multiplex PCR; in TCRdb, only in-frame clones are kept and a portion is missing. The data contain tens of thousands of clones, roughly 80% of them singletons. Sequencing used CD4+ or CD8+ T cells sorted from blood, obtained in a trial of the OX40 agonist ivuxolimab. The sequence was obtained from an adult with an advanced solid tumor such as melanoma, head and neck, liver or kidney cancer. This chain joins TRBV19 and TRBJ2-7, with 7 positions matching TRBD2. The CDR3 loop is CASSPMGGSYEQYF. The CDR3 region has the DNA TGTGCCAGTAGCCCAATGGGGGGGTCCTACGAGCAGTACTTC.